The subject of this entry is one TCR beta chain. Its antigen is unidentified. This record comes from a study of T cells in Graves' hyperthyroidism and ophthalmopathy. About the research overall: Peripheral blood collection took place at initial diagnosis, before any treatment.

The CDR3 totals 17 residues. CDR1 is SGHRS, CDR2 YFSETQ, per germline. Trimming stripped 4 bases from V and 0 bases from J, with 16 bases between. Study outcomes and limitations: Most expanded thyroid clonotypes above 0.001 also appeared in blood.

TCR beta CDR3 region amplification was performed from RNA transcripts. The study used the HTBI primer set for a first-round RT-PCR of the TCR CDR3. TCRdb called the multiplex PCR reads again in MiXCR, with one record for every CDR3 protein. The sample carries approximately 480,000 distinct CDR3 sequences, under 25% recorded once. The chain carries TRBV5-1 and TRBJ2-2; D is perhaps TRBD2 (5 bases). Sequencing used blood. This TCR was sampled from a man aged 18 to 30 with Graves' hyperthyroidism. As DNA, the CDR3 is TGCGCCAGCAGCCATAGTCTAGCCGCAACGAACACCGGGGAGCTGTTTTTT. It encodes CASSHSLAATNTGELFF.